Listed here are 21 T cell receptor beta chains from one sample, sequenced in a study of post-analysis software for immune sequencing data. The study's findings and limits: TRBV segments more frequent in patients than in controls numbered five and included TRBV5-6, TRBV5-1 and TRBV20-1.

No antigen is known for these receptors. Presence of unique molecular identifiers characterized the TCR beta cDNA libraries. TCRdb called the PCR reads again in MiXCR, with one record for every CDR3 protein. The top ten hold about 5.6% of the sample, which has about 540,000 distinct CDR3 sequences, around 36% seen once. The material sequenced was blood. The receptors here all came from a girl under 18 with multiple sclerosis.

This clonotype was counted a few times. The CDR3 here is CASSRAGQGGDTQYF. DNA for the CDR3: TGTGCCAGCAGCAGAGCCGGACAGGGCGGAGATACGCAGTATTTT. The chain uses TRBV11-2 and TRBJ2-3; 8 bases fit TRBD1. The CDR3 is 15 residues long. CDR1 is SGHAT, CDR2 FQNNGV, per germline. V shed 5 bases, J shed 5 bases, and the junction held 9 bases outside the gene matches.

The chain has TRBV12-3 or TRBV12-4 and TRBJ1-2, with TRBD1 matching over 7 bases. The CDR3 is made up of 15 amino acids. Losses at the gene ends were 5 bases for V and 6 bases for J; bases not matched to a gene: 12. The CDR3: CASSPSGRGRDGYTF. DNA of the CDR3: TGTGCCAGCAGTCCCTCGGGCAGGGGGAGGGATGGCTACACCTTC.

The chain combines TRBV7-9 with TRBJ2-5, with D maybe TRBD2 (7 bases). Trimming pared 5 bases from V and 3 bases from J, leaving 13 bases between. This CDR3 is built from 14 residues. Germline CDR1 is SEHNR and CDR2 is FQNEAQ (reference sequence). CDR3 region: CASSTQGGEETQYF. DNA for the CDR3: TGTGCCAGCAGCACCCAAGGGGGGGAAGAGACCCAGTACTTC.

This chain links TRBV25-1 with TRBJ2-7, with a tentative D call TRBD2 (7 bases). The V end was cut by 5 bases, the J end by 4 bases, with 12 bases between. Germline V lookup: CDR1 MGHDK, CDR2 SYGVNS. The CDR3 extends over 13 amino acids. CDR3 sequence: CASSWRGGYEQYF. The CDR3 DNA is TGTGCCAGCAGTTGGAGGGGGGGTTACGAGCAGTACTTC.

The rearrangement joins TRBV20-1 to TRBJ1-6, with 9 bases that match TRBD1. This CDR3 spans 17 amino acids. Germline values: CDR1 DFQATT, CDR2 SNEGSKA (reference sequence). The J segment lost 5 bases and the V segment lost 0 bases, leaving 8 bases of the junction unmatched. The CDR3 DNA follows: TGCAGTGCTAGAGATCGCGACAGGGGGACTCATAATTCACCCCTCCACTTT. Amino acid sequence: CSARDRDRGTHNSPLHF.

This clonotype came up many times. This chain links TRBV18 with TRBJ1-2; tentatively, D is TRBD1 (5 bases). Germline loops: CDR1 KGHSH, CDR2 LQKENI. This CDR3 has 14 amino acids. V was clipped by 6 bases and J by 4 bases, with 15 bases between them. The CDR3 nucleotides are TGTGCCAGCTCGCCCCGGGACCGCCCCTATGGCTACACCTTC. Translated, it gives CASSPRDRPYGYTF.

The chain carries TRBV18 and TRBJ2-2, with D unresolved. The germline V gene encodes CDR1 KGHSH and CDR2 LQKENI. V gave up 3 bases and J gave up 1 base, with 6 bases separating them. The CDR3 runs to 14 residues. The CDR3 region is CASSPLKNTGELFF. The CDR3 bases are TGTGCCAGCTCACCCCTCAAGAACACCGGGGAGCTGTTTTTT.

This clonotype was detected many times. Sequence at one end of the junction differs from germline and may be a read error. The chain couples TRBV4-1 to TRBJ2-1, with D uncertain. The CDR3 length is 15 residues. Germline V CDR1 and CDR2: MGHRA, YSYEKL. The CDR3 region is CASSQDRSSYNEQFF. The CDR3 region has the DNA TGTGCCAGCAGTCAGGACCGAAGCTCCTACAATGAGCAGTTCTTC.

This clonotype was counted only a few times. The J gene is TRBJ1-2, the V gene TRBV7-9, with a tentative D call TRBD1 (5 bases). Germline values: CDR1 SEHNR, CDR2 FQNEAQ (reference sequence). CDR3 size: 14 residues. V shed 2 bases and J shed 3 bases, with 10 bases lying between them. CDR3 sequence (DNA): TGTGCCAGCAGCTTACACGACAGCGACTATGGCTACACCTTC. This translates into CASSLHDSDYGYTF.

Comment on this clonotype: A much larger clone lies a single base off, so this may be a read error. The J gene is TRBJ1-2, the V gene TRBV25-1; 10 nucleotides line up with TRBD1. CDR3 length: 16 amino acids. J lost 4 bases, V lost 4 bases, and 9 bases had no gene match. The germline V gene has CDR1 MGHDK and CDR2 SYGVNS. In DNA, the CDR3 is TGTGCCAGCAGTGGCTGGGGACAGGGGTCTAGCTATGGCTACACCTTC. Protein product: CASSGWGQGSSYGYTF.

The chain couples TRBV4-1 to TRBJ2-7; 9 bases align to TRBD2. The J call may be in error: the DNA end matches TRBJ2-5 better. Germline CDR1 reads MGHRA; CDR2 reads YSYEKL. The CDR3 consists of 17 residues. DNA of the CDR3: TGCGCCAGCAGCCAAGATGAGACTAGCGGCGGGACCGGGACCCAGTACTTC. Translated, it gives CASSQDETSGGTGTQYF.

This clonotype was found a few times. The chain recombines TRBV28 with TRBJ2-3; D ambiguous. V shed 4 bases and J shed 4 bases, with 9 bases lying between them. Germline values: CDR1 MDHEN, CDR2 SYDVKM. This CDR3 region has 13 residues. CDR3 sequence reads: CASSSRPSDTQYF. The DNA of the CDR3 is TGTGCCAGCAGTTCCAGGCCCTCAGATACGCAGTATTTT.

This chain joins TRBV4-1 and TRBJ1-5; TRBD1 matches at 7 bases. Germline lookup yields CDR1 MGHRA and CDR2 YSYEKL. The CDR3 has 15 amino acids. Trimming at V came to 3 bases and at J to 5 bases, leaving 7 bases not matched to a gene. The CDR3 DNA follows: TGCGCCAGCAGCCATTTACAGGGGAAAGATCAGCCCCAGCATTTT. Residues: CASSHLQGKDQPQHF.

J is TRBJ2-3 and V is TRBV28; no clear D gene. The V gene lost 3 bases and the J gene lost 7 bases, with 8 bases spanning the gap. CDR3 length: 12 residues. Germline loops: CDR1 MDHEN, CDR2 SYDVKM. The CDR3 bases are TGTGCCAGCAGTTTTGGGCTCAATACGCAGTATTTT. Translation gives CASSFGLNTQYF.

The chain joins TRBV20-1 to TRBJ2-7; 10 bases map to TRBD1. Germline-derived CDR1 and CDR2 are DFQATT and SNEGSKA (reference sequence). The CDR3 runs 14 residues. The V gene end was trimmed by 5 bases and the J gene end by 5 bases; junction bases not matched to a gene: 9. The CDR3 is CSALQGTGDHEQYF. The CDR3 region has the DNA TGCAGTGCTTTACAGGGGACAGGGGACCACGAGCAGTACTTC.

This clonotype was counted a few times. In nucleotides, the CDR3 is TGCAGTGCCGAAGGACAGGGACCAAACACTGAAGCTTTCTTT. As protein: CSAEGQGPNTEAFF. J is TRBJ1-1 and V is TRBV20-1; 8 bases map to TRBD1. The CDR3 consists of 14 residues. V shed 6 bases and J 2 bases; nucleotides not matched to a gene: 8. Germline assignment: CDR1 DFQATT and CDR2 SNEGSKA (reference sequence).

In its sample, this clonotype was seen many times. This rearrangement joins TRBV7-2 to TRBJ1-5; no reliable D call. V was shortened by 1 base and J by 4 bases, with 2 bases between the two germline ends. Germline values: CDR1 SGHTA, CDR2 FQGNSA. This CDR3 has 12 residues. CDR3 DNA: TGTGCCAGCAGCTTAGAAAATCAGCCCCAGCATTTT. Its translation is CASSLENQPQHF.

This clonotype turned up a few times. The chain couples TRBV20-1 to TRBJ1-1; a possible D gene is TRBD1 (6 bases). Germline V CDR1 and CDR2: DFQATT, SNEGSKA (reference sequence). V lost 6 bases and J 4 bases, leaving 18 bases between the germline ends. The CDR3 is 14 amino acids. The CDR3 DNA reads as TGCAGTGCCCCCACCGGCAGGGGAGGCACTGAAGCTTTCTTT. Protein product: CSAPTGRGGTEAFF.

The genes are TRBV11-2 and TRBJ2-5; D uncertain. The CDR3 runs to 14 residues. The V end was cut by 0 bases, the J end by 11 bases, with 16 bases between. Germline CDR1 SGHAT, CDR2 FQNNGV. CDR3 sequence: CASSLDPGSTEQYF. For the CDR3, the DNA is TGTGCCAGCAGCTTAGACCCAGGATCGACTGAGCAGTACTTC.

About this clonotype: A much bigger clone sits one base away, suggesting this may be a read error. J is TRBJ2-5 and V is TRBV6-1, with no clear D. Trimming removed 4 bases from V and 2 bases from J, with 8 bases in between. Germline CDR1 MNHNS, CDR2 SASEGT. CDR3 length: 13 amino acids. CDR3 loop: CASSVVGQETQYF. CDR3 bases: TGTGCCAGCAGTGTGGTAGGGCAAGAGACCCAGTACTTC.

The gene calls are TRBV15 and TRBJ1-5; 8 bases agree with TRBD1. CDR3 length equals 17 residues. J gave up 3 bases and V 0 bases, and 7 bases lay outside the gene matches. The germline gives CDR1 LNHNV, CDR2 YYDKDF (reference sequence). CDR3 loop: CATSRDFRTGYNQPQHF. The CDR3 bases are TGTGCCACCAGCAGAGATTTTCGGACAGGGTACAATCAGCCCCAGCATTTT.